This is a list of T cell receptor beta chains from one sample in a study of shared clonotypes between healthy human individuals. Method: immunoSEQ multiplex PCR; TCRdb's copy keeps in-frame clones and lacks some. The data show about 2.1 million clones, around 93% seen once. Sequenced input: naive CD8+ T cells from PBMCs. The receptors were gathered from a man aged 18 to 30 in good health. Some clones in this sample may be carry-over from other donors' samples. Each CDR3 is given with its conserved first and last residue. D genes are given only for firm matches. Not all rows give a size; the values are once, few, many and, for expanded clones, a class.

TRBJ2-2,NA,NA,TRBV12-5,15,CASGLRQGSAGELFF,TGTGCTAGTGGTTTGAGGCAGGGGTCGGCCGGGGAGCTGTTTTTT
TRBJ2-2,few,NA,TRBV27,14,CASSSWVATGELFF,TGTGCCAGCAGTTCATGGGTGGCCACCGGGGAGCTGTTTTTT
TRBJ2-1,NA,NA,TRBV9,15,CASSAGGSSYNEQFF,TGTGCCAGCAGCGCTGGGGGGAGCTCCTACAATGAGCAGTTCTTC
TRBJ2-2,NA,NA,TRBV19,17,CASSMEFWGENTGELFF,TGTGCCAGTAGTATGGAATTCTGGGGGGAAAACACCGGGGAGCTGTTTTTT
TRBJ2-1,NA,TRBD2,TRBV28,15,CASSPGLAGYNEQFF,TGTGCCAGCAGTCCGGGACTAGCAGGCTACAATGAGCAGTTCTTC
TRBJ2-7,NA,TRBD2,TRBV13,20,CASSQYKTSGRAVGSYEQYF,TGTGCCAGCAGCCAGTATAAGACTAGCGGGAGGGCCGTGGGATCCTACGAGCAGTACTTC
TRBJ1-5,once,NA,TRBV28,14,CASSTDYSNQPQHF,TGTGCCAGCAGTACGGATTATAGCAATCAGCCCCAGCATTTT
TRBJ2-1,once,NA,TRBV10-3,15,CAISERLADNNEQFF,TGTGCCATCAGTGAGAGGCTAGCCGATAACAATGAGCAGTTCTTC
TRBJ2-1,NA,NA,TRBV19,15,CASSIATSRDNEQFF,TGTGCCAGTAGTATCGCTACTAGCCGTGACAATGAGCAGTTCTTC
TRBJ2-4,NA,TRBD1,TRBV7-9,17,CASSLGIPGQVGWHLYF,TGTGCCAGCAGCTTGGGGATTCCGGGACAGGTCGGTTGGCATTTGTACTTC
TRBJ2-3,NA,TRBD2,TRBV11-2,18,CASTQMTLAGLAVNTQYF,TGTGCCAGCACCCAAATGACGTTAGCGGGACTAGCGGTGAATACGCAGTATTTT
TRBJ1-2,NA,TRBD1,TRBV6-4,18,CASSDSFGTVEANYGYTF,TGTGCCAGCAGTGACTCATTCGGGACAGTGGAAGCTAACTATGGCTACACCTTC
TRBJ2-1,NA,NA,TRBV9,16,CASSVEIGISYNEQFF,TGTGCCAGCAGCGTAGAGATCGGCATCTCCTACAATGAGCAGTTCTTC
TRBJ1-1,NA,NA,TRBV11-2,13,CASSLSHGTEAFF,TGTGCCAGCAGCCTTAGTCACGGCACTGAAGCTTTCTTT
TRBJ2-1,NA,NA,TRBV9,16,CASSLRDRPSYNEQFF,TGTGCCAGCAGCCTCCGGGACCGTCCCTCCTACAATGAGCAGTTCTTC
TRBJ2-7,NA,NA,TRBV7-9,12,CASSPGTYEQYF,TGTGCCAGCAGCCCAGGCACCTACGAGCAGTACTTC
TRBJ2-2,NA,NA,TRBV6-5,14,CASGDRWGTGELFF,TGTGCCAGCGGGGACCGTTGGGGGACCGGGGAGCTGTTTTTT
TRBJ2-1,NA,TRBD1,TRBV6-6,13,CASLGQAEREQFF,TGTGCCAGCTTGGGACAGGCGGAGAGGGAGCAGTTCTTC
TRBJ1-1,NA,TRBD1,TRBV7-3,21,CASSISGTGDLPYVSRTEAFF,TGTGCCAGCAGCATCTCCGGGACAGGGGATCTCCCCTATGTTAGTCGGACTGAAGCTTTCTTT